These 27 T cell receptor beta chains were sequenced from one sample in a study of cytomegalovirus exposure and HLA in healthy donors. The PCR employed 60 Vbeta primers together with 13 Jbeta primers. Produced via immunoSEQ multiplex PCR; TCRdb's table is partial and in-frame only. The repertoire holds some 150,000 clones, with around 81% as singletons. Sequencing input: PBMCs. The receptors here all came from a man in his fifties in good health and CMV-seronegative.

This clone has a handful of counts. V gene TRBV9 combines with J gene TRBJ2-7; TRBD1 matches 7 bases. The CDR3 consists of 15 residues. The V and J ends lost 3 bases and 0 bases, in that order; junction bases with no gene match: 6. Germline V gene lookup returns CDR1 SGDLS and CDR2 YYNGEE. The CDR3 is CASSGGQTNSYEQYF. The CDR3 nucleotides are TGTGCCAGCAGCGGGGGACAGACCAACTCCTACGAGCAGTACTTC. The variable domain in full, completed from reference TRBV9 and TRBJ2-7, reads DSGVTQTPKHLITATGQRVTLRCSPRSGDLSVYWYQQSLDQGLQFLIQYYNGEERAKGNILERFSAQQFPDLHSELNLSSLELGDSALYFCASSGGQTNSYEQYFGPGTRLTVT.

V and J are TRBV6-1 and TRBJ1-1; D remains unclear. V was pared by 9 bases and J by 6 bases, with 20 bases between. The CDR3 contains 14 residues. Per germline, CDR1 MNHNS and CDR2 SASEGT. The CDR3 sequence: CASLRSSGGPEAFF. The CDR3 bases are TGTGCCAGTCTAAGGTCTAGCGGAGGGCCTGAAGCTTTCTTT.

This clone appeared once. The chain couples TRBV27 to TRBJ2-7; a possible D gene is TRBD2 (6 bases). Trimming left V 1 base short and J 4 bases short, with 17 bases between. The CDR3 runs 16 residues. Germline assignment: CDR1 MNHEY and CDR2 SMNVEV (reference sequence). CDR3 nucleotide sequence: TGTGCCAGCAGTTTATGGGACGGGGGTCTGGGATACGAGCAGTACTTC. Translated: CASSLWDGGLGYEQYF.

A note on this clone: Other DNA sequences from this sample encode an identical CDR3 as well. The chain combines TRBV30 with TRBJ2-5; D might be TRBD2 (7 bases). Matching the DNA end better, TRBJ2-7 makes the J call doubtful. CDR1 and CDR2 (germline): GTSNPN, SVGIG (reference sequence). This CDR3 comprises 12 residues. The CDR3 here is CAWSAGEGEQYF. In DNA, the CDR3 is TGTGCCTGGAGTGCAGGGGAGGGCGAGCAGTACTTC.

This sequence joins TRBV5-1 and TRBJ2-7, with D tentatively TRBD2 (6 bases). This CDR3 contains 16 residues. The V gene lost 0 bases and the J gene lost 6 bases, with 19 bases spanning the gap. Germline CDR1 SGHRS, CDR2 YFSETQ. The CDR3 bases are TGCGCCAGCAGCTTGGCGGCGGGAAGGACCACCTCCGAGCAGTACTTC. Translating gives CASSLAAGRTTSEQYF.

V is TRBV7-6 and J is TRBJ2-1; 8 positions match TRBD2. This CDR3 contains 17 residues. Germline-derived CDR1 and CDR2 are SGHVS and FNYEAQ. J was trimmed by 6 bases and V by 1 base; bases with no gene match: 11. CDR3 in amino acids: CASSLGLPGRGVNEQFF. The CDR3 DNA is TGTGCCAGCAGCTTAGGGCTTCCCGGGAGGGGAGTCAATGAGCAGTTCTTC.

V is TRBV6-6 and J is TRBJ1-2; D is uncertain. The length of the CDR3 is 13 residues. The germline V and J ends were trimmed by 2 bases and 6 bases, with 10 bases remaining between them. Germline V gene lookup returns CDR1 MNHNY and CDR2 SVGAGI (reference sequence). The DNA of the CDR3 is TGTGCCAGCAGTTACGCTCCGGGGAATGGCTACACCTTC. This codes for CASSYAPGNGYTF.

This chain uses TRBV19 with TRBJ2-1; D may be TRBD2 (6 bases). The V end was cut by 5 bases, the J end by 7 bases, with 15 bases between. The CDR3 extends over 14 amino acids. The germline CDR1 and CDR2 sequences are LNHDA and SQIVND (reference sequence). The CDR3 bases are TGTGCCAGTAGTTGGGGAGGTGGTGGGAATGAGCAGTTCTTC. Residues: CASSWGGGGNEQFF.

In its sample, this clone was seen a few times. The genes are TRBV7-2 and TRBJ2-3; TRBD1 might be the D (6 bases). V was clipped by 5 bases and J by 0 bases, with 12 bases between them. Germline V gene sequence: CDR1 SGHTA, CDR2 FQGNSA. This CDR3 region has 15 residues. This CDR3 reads CASSRQATSTDTQYF. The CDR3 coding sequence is TGTGCCAGCAGCCGACAGGCGACTAGCACAGATACGCAGTATTTT.

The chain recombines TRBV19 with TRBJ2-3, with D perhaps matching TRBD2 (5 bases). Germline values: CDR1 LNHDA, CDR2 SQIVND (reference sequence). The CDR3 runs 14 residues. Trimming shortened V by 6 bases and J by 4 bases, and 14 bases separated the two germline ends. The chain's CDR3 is CASSPTGLADTQYF. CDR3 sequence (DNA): TGTGCCAGTAGCCCAACCGGACTGGCAGATACGCAGTATTTT.

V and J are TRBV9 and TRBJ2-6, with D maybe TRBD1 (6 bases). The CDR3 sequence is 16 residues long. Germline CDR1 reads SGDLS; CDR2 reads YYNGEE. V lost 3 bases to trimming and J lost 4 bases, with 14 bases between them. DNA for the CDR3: TGTGCCAGCAGCGCAGGCCAGGGGACAGGGGCCAACGTCCTGACTTTC. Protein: CASSAGQGTGANVLTF.

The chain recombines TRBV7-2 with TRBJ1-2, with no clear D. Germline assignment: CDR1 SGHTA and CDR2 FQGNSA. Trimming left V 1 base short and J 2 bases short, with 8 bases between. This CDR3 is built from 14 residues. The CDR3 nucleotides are TGTGCCAGCAGCTTAGATGCCACAAACTATGGCTACACCTTC. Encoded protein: CASSLDATNYGYTF.

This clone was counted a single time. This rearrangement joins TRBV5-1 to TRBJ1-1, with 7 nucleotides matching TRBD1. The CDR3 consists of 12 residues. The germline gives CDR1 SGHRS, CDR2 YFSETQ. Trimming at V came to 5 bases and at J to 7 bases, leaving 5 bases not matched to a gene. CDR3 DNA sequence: TGCGCCAGCAGAAAAACAGGGGATGAAGCTTTCTTT. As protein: CASRKTGDEAFF.

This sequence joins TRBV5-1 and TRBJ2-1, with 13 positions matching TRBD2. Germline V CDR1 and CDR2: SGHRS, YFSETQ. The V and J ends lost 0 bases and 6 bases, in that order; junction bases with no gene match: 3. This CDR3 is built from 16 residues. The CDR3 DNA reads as TGCGCCAGCAGCTTGGCCGGGACTAGCGGGACCAATGAGCAGTTCTTC. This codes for CASSLAGTSGTNEQFF.

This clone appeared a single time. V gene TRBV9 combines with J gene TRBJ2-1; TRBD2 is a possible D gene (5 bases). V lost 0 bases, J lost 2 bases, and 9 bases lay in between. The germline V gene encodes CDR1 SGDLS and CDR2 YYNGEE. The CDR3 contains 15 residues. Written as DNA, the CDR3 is TGTGCCAGCAGCGTAGTAGCGAAGACCTACAATGAGCAGTTCTTC. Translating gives CASSVVAKTYNEQFF. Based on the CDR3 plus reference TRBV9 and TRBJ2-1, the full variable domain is DSGVTQTPKHLITATGQRVTLRCSPRSGDLSVYWYQQSLDQGLQFLIQYYNGEERAKGNILERFSAQQFPDLHSELNLSSLELGDSALYFCASSVVAKTYNEQFFGPGTRLTVL.

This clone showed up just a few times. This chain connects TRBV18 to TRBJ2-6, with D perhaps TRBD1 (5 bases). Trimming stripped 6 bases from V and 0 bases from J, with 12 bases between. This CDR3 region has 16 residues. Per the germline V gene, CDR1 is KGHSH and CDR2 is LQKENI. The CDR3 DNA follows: TGTGCCAGCTCGACAGATATTAGCTCTGGGGCCAACGTCCTGACTTTC. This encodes CASSTDISSGANVLTF.

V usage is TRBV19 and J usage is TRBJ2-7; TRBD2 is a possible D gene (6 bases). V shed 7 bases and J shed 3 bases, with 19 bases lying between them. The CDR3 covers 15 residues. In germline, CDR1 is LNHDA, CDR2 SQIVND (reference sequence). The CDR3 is CASTEGTGGGYEQYF. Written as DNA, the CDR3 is TGTGCCAGTACCGAAGGGACTGGGGGAGGCTACGAGCAGTACTTC.

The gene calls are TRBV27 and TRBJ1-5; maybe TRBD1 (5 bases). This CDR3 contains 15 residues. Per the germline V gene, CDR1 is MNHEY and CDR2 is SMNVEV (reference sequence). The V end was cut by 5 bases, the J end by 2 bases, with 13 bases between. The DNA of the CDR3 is TGTGCCAGCAGTCTGACAGTTTTGGGCAATCAGCCCCAGCATTTT. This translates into CASSLTVLGNQPQHF.

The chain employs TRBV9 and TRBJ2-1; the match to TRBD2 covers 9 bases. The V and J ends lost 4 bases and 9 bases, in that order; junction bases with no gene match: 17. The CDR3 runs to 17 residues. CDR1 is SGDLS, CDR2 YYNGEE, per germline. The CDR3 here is CASSSHGRASGNAEQFF. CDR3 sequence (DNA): TGTGCCAGCAGCTCTCACGGGAGGGCTAGCGGGAATGCTGAGCAGTTCTTC.

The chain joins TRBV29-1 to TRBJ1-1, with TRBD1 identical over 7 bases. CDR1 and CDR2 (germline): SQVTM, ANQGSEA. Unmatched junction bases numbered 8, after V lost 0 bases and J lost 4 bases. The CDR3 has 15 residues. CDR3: CSVEEVGRGVTEAFF. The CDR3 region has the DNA TGCAGCGTTGAAGAAGTCGGCAGGGGGGTCACTGAAGCTTTCTTT.

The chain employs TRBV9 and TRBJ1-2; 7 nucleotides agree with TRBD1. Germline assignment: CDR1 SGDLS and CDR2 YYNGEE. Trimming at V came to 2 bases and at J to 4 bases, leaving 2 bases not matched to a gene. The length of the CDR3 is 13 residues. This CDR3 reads CASSVRDSYGYTF. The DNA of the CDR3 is TGTGCCAGCAGCGTTCGGGACAGCTATGGCTACACCTTC.

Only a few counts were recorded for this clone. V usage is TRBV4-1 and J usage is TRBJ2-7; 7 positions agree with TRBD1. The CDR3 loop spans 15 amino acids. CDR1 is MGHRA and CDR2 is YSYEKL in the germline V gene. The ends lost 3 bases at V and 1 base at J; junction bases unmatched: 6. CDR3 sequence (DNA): TGCGCCAGCAGCCATACCGGGACAGCTTCCTACGAGCAGTACTTC. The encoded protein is CASSHTGTASYEQYF.

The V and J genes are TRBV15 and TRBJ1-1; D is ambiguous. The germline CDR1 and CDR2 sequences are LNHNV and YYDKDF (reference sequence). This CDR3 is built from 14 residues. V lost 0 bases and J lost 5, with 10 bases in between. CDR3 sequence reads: CATSRDLSETEAFF. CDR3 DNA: TGTGCCACCAGCAGAGATCTTTCGGAGACTGAAGCTTTCTTT.

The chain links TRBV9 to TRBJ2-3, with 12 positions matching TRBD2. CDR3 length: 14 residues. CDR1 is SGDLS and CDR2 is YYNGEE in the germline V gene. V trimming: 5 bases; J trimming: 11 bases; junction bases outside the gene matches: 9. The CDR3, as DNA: TGTGCCAGCAGTCCCCAACTAGCGGGGGGCCTGCAGTATTTT. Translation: CASSPQLAGGLQYF.

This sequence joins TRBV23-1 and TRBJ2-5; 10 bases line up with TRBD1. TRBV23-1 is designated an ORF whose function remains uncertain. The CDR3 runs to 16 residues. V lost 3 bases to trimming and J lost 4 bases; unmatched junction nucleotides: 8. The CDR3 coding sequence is TGCGCCAGCAGTCACGGTGGGGACAGGGGATCAGAGACCCAGTACTTC. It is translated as CASSHGGDRGSETQYF.

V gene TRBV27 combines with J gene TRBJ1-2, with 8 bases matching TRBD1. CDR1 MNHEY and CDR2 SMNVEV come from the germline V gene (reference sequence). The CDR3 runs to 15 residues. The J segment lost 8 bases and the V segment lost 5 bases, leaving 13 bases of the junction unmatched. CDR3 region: CASSIYGQGRDGYTF. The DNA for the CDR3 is TGTGCCAGCAGTATATACGGACAGGGAAGAGACGGCTACACCTTC.

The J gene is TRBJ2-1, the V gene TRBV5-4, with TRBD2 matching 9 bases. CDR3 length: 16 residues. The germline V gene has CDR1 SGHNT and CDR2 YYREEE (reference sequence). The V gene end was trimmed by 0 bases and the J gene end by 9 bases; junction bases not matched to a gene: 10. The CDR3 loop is CASSLVSPSGTGEQFF. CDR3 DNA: TGTGCCAGCAGCTTGGTGAGTCCTAGCGGGACGGGTGAGCAGTTCTTC. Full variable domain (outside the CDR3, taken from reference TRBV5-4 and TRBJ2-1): ETGVTQSPTHLIKTRGQQVTLRCSSQSGHNTVSWYQQALGQGPQFIFQYYREEENGRGNFPPRFSGLQFPNYSSELNVNALELDDSALYLCASSLVSPSGTGEQFFGPGTRLTVL.